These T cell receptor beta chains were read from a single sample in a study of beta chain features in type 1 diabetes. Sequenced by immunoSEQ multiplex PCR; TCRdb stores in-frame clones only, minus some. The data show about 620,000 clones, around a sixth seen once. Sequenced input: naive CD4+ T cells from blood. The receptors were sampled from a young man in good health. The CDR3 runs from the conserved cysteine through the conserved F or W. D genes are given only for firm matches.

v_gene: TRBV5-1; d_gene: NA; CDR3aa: CASSKGYTLGTQYF
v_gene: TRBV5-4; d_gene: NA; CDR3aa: CASSLSRETQYF
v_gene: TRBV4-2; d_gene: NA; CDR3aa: CASSQDLAANTQYF
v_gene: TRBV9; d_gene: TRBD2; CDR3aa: CASSVKAGGSYNEQFF
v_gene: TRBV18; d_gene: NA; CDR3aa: CASSATPNEEQFF
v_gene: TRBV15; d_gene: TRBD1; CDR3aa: CATSRMRTGLSGNTIYF
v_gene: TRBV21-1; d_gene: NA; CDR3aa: CASSKDQGLYYEQYF
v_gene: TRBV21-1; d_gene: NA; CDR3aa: CASSNRYYGYTF
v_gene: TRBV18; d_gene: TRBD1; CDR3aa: CASSYREGTGNEQYF
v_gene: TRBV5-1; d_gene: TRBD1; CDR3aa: CASSLRTGDQPQHF
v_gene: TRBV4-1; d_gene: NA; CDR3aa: CASSQEGSGGELFF
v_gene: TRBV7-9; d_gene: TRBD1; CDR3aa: CASSLQTGVSSPLHF
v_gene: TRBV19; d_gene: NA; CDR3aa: CASSTSGLLTYEQYF
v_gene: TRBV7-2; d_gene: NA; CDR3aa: CASSPLGGASSYNEQFF
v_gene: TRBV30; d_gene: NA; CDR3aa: CAWIQGKGLVQYF
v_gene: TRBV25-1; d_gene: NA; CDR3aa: CASSEYGVGPYEQYF
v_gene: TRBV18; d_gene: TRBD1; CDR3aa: CASSPPTGHGYTF
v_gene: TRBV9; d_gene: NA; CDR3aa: CASSVEGTGELFF
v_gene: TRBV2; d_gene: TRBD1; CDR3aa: CASRGQVSWGETQYF
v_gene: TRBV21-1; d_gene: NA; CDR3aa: CASTSRIHEQYF
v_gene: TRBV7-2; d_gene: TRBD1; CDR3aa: CASSPRGRGGYGYTF
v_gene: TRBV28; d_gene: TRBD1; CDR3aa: CASSSHWYDRGDEQYF
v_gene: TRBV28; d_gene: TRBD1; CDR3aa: CASSLYSRGHNTIYF
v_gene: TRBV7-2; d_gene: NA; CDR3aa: CASNLGGSSYEQYF
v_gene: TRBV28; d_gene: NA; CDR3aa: CASSFEGIHEQYF
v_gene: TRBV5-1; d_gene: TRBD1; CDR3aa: CASSEGTGINQPQHF
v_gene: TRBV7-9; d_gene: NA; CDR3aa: CASSLTVGASIEAFF
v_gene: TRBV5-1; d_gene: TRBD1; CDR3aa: CASSKETTGSSIQYF
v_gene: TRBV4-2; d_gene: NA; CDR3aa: CASSQNYEQYF
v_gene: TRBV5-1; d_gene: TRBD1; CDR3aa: CASSLVYRGNTEAFF
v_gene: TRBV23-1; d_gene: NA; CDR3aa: CAKKQGGAGELFF
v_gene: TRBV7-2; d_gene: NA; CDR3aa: CASSPGRRTDTQYF
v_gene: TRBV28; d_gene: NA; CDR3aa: CASRLASGRGYTF
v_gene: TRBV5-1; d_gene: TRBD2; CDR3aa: CASSLGTSGSYEQYF
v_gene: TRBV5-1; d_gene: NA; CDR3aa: CASSTTGPGRLTQYF
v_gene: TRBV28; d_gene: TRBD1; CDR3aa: CASSFSDRGDEQFF
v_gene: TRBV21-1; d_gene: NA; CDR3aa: CASSKGVVSSGANVLTF
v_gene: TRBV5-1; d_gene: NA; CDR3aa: CASTMNTEAFF
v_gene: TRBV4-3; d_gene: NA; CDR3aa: CASSHRSDAVHYEQYF
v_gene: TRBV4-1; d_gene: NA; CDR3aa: CASSQDFGAGINEKLFF
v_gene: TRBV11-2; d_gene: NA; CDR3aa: CASSPRGRTNTGELFF
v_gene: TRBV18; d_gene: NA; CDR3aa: CASSPLPGHYEQYF
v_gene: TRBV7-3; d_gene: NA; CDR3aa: CASSWDSITDTQYF
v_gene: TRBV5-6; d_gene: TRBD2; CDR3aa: CASSLGREEFF
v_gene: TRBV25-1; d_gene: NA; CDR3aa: CASSPNTEAFF
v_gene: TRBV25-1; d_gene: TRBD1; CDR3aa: CASSPPGQSYNEQFF
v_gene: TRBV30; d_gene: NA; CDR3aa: CAWSPDSRIYNEQFF